A selection of T cell receptor beta chains follows, all from one sample in a study of blood T cells in healthy people across ages. TCRdb called the 5' RACE reads again in MiXCR, with one record for every CDR3 protein. The sample records approximately 1.5 million distinct CDR3 sequences, around 40% being singletons. Sequenced: blood. These receptors originate from a woman aged 18-29 years in good health. Each CDR3 is given with its conserved first and last residue. Fields, in order: D gene, V gene, clone size, J gene, CDR3 protein, CDR3 DNA. D genes are given only for firm matches. Size is stated for part of the rows, as once, few or many counts, or as a class when the clone is expanded.

TRBD2	TRBV3-1	-	TRBJ2-7	CASSQLGGEYEQYF	TGTGCCAGCAGCCAACTGGGGGGGGAGTACGAGCAGTACTTC
TRBD1	TRBV29-1	-	TRBJ1-2	CSVDLAGGLPFYGYTF	TGCAGCGTTGATTTGGCAGGGGGCCTTCCTTTCTATGGCTACACCTTC
-	TRBV4-3	-	TRBJ2-1	CASSQDAEGLINGQFF	TGCGCCAGCAGCCAAGATGCGGAGGGGCTTATAAATGGGCAGTTCTTC
-	TRBV27	-	TRBJ1-2	CASSLRGRGAYGYTF	TGTGCCAGCAGTTTACGGGGCAGGGGCGCCTATGGCTACACCTTC
TRBD2	TRBV28	few	TRBJ2-7	CASSSNLAGVREQYF	TGTGCCAGCAGTTCCAACCTAGCGGGAGTACGCGAGCAGTACTTC
-	TRBV29-1	-	TRBJ1-2	CSVGKQGYSYGYTF	TGCAGCGTTGGGAAACAGGGATATAGCTATGGCTACACCTTC
-	TRBV10-3	-	TRBJ1-1	CAISELMNTEAFF	TGTGCCATCAGCGAACTTATGAACACTGAAGCTTTCTTT
TRBD2	TRBV29-1	few	TRBJ2-1	CSVGTGGGQFF	TGCAGCGTGGGAACGGGAGGCGGGCAGTTCTTC
TRBD1	TRBV5-1	-	TRBJ2-7	CASSPGQDHYEQYF	TGCGCCAGCAGCCCGGGACAGGATCACTACGAGCAGTACTTC
-	TRBV5-6	-	TRBJ2-3	CASSPPGGLYTDTQYF	TGTGCCAGCAGCCCCCCAGGGGGGCTTTACACAGATACGCAGTATTTT
TRBD1	TRBV7-2	few	TRBJ2-7	CASSFSGTGNYEQYF	TGTGCCAGCAGCTTTTCAGGGACAGGGAACTACGAGCAGTACTTC
-	TRBV6-5	-	TRBJ2-7	CASAGSRGGPYEQYF	TGTGCCAGCGCAGGCTCGAGGGGTGGACCCTACGAGCAGTACTTC
-	TRBV27	-	TRBJ2-5	CASQWGEEETQYF	TGTGCATCGCAGTGGGGAGAGGAAGAGACCCAGTACTTC
-	TRBV11-2	-	TRBJ2-1	CASSLGRSLGGTDEQFF	TGTGCCAGCAGCTTAGGGAGGTCGTTGGGCGGGACAGATGAGCAGTTCTTC
TRBD1	TRBV4-1	-	TRBJ2-5	CASSLGGQRLSGETQYF	TGCGCCAGCAGTCTAGGGGGACAGAGACTGTCAGGCGAGACCCAGTACTTC
-	TRBV7-9	-	TRBJ1-2	CASSLWTDGYTF	TGTGCCAGCAGCTTGTGGACGGATGGCTACACCTTC
-	TRBV9	-	TRBJ1-5	CASSVGKGLNQPQHF	TGTGCCAGCAGCGTAGGGAAGGGTCTCAATCAGCCCCAGCATTTT
TRBD1	TRBV6-2/TRBV6-3	-	TRBJ1-1	CASMHRGSLNTEAFF	TGTGCCAGCATGCACAGGGGTTCGTTGAACACTGAAGCTTTCTTT
-	TRBV12-3/TRBV12-4	-	TRBJ2-1	CASSFDGYEQFF	TGTGCCAGCAGTTTTGACGGGTATGAGCAGTTCTTC
TRBD2	TRBV6-5	-	TRBJ2-3	CASSYSLAGGTTDTQYF	TGTGCCAGCAGTTACTCTTTGGCGGGGGGGACCACAGATACGCAGTATTTT
-	TRBV29-1	-	TRBJ1-1	CSVGGGEGIDTEAFF	TGCAGCGTTGGAGGGGGGGAGGGGATTGACACTGAAGCTTTCTTT
TRBD2	TRBV4-3	few	TRBJ2-3	CASSQREAGVSDTQYF	TGCGCCAGCAGCCAGAGGGAAGCGGGAGTGTCGGATACGCAGTATTTT
-	TRBV20-1	few	TRBJ2-4	CRRTEGEYF	TGCAGGAGGACAGAAGGGGAGTACTTC
-	TRBV3-1	-	TRBJ1-1	CASSPWAGLDTEAFF	TGTGCCAGCAGCCCCTGGGCTGGCCTCGACACTGAAGCTTTCTTT
TRBD1	TRBV20-1	few	TRBJ2-7	CSARGQGIHEQYF	TGCAGTGCACGGGGACAGGGGATCCACGAGCAGTACTTC
-	TRBV7-2	-	TRBJ2-5	CASSLALSSDQETQYF	TGTGCCAGCAGCTTAGCTCTATCTAGCGACCAAGAGACCCAGTACTTC
-	TRBV7-9	-	TRBJ1-1	CAISLTQNTEAFF	TGTGCCATCTCCCTGACACAGAACACTGAAGCTTTCTTT
-	TRBV12-3/TRBV12-4	many	TRBJ2-3	CASSPRQDFQPYF	TGTGCCAGCAGTCCAAGACAGGACTTCCAGCCGTATTTT
-	TRBV20-1	few	TRBJ1-6	CSARDNSPLHF	TGCAGTGCTAGAGATAATTCACCCCTCCACTTT
-	TRBV29-1	-	TRBJ2-7	CSIYSSYEQYF	TGCAGCATATACAGCTCCTACGAGCAGTACTTC
-	TRBV29-1	few	TRBJ2-6	CSVEVGTGANVLTF	TGCAGCGTTGAAGTTGGAACAGGGGCCAACGTCCTGACTTTC
-	TRBV9	-	TRBJ1-5	CASSVEGTLNVPQHF	TGTGCCAGCAGCGTAGAGGGGACACTCAACGTGCCCCAGCATTTT
-	TRBV6-6	-	TRBJ2-7	CASSYHRVSYEQYF	TGTGCCAGCAGTTACCACAGGGTCTCCTACGAGCAGTACTTC
TRBD2	TRBV5-1	-	TRBJ2-2	CASSEWRGGQLFF	TGCGCCAGCAGCGAGTGGCGGGGAGGGCAGCTGTTTTTT
-	TRBV14	-	TRBJ1-6	CASSQGLGVSPLHF	TGTGCCAGCAGCCAAGGCCTAGGGGTGTCACCCCTCCACTTT
TRBD1	TRBV5-8	-	TRBJ1-1	CASSVETGGNTEAFF	TGTGCCAGCAGCGTAGAGACAGGGGGGAACACTGAAGCTTTCTTT
-	TRBV4-3	few	TRBJ2-7	CASSLAFLGDPSYEQYF	TGCGCCAGCAGCTTAGCTTTCCTCGGGGACCCCTCCTACGAGCAGTACTTC
-	TRBV9	-	TRBJ2-7	CASSESGISYEQYF	TGTGCCAGCAGCGAAAGCGGAATCTCCTACGAGCAGTACTTC